This TCR beta chain emerged from a study of blood T cells in healthy people across ages. Study at large: About one barcoded beta molecule per two T cells was captured by template switching.

With a J-beta primer mix and a sample-barcoded 5' primer, a second PCR ran roughly 6 to 12 cycles. At least 2.5 million CDR3-containing paired-end reads were obtained per sample. Each CDR3 protein is one row after TCRdb ran MiXCR on the 5' RACE reads. The profile shows hundreds of thousands of distinct CDR3 sequences, around 48% of them singletons. Germline V gene data show CDR1 as DFQATT and CDR2 as SNEGSKA (reference sequence). The CDR3 contains 13 residues. Trimming removed 6 bases at V and 1 base at J, with 13 bases between. The J gene is TRBJ2-7, the V gene TRBV20-1; D might be TRBD1 (5 bases). Sequencing input: blood. The receptor was isolated from a woman aged 60-75 years in good health. The CDR3 nucleotides are TGCAGTGCGGAGACCCCAGGGTCCTACGAGCAGTACTTC. This codes for CSAETPGSYEQYF.